The sequence of this T cell receptor beta chain was determined in a study of blood T cell repertoires in COVID-19. Germline CDR1 LNHNV, CDR2 YYDKDF (reference sequence). The CDR3 is 17 amino acids. Trimming removed 1 base at V and 0 bases at J, with 13 bases between. A few counts support this clone. Produced via immunoSEQ multiplex PCR; TCRdb's table is partial and in-frame only. Among fewer than 200,000 clones, 84% were seen once, and the ten largest hold approximately 12%. This clonotype was sampled from a man aged 50-60 years who had recovered from COVID-19. The rearrangement joins TRBV15 to TRBJ1-5; D ambiguous. The sample comprised PBMCs or T cells enriched from blood (not recorded which). The DNA for the CDR3 is TGTGCCACCAGCAGAGGCGGCTCACCTTATAGCAATCAGCCCCAGCATTTT. This sequence encodes CATSRGGSPYSNQPQHF. Based on the CDR3 plus reference TRBV15 and TRBJ1-5, the full variable domain is DAMVIQNPRYQVTQFGKPVTLSCSQTLNHNVMYWYQQKSSQAPKLLFHYYDKDFNNEADTPDNFQSRRPNTSFCFLDIRSPGLGDTAMYLCATSRGGSPYSNQPQHFGDGTRLSIL.